What follows are 11 T cell receptor beta chains derived from one specimen sequenced in a study of identical twins. TCRdb re-called the 5' RACE reads with MiXCR, one entry per CDR3 protein. The table lists 1.5 million or so distinct CDR3 sequences, more than 30% of them singletons. The sample consisted of cord blood. Every receptor here comes from a newborn girl in good health.

This chain links TRBV7-9 with TRBJ2-7; 7 positions agree with TRBD2. CDR3 size: 14 residues. The J segment lost 2 bases and the V segment lost 7 bases, leaving 8 bases of the junction unmatched. Germline-derived CDR1 and CDR2 are SEHNR and FQNEAQ (reference sequence). DNA of the CDR3: TGTGCCAGCACCCCAGGGACTACGGCCTACGAGCAGTACTTC. Its translation: CASTPGTTAYEQYF. Based on the CDR3 plus reference TRBV7-9 and TRBJ2-7, the full variable domain is DTGVSQNPRHKITKRGQNVTFRCDPISEHNRLYWYRQTLGQGPEFLTYFQNEAQLEKSRLLSDRFSAERPKGSFSTLEIQRTEQGDSAMYLCASTPGTTAYEQYFGPGTRLTVT.

In this sample, this clonotype turned up many times. This chain connects TRBV25-1 to TRBJ2-3; TRBD1 aligns across 8 bases. CDR3 length: 14 residues. Trimming took 4 bases from V and 1 from J; bases not matched to a gene: 1. The V gene's germline CDR1 is MGHDK and CDR2 SYGVNS. In nucleotides, the CDR3 is TGTGCCAGCAGTGCGACAGGGGGCACAGATACGCAGTATTTT. Its translation: CASSATGGTDTQYF.

This clonotype was counted between two and nine times. The chain has TRBV20-1 and TRBJ1-2; TRBD1 matches at 9 bases. CDR1 and CDR2 from the germline V gene are DFQATT and SNEGSKA (reference sequence). The CDR3 is made up of 15 amino acids. V lost 0 bases to trimming and J lost 2 bases; unmatched junction nucleotides: 4. The CDR3 protein is CSARDRDRVNYGYTF. In DNA, the CDR3 is TGCAGTGCTAGAGACCGGGACAGGGTAAACTATGGCTACACCTTC.

This sequence joins TRBV30 and TRBJ2-1; the match to TRBD1 covers 9 bases. Trimming cost V 7 bases and J 4 bases; bases outside gene matches: 5. Germline CDR1 GTSNPN, CDR2 SVGIG (reference sequence). The length of the CDR3 is 13 residues. The CDR3 DNA is TGTGCCTCGGGACAGGGTCATTACAATGAGCAGTTCTTC. Translation: CASGQGHYNEQFF.

This chain uses TRBV28 with TRBJ2-1; no definite D call. CDR1 is MDHEN, CDR2 SYDVKM, per germline. Trimming shortened V by 2 bases and J by 12 bases, and 17 bases separated the two germline ends. This CDR3 has 14 residues. The CDR3 sequence: CASSLPLTRLGQFF. CDR3 nucleotide sequence: TGTGCCAGCAGTTTACCGCTTACTCGTCTAGGGCAGTTCTTC.

J is TRBJ2-1 and V is TRBV11-2; D remains unclear. The V gene lost 5 bases and the J gene lost 8 bases, with 10 bases spanning the gap. This CDR3 has 12 amino acids. Per the germline V gene, CDR1 is SGHAT and CDR2 is FQNNGV. The CDR3 DNA sequence: TGTGCCAGCAGCAACAAGTTCCATGAGCAGTTCTTC. It specifies CASSNKFHEQFF.

The chain combines TRBV20-1 with TRBJ2-5, with 8 bases matching TRBD2. The CDR3 has 16 residues. The ends lost 2 bases at V and 1 base at J; junction bases unmatched: 9. In germline, CDR1 is DFQATT, CDR2 SNEGSKA (reference sequence). Written as DNA, the CDR3 is TGCAGTGCTAGACCTTCACTAGCGGCGACCCAAGAGACCCAGTACTTC. As protein: CSARPSLAATQETQYF.

Details on this clonotype: A single base separates this from a much larger clone, so it may be a read error. The CDR3 DNA follows: TGCAGTGCTAGGGGACTAGCGAGTTACACAGATACGCGGTATTTT. Protein sequence: CSARGLASYTDTRYF. The chain recombines TRBV20-1 with TRBJ2-3; 10 bases agree with TRBD2. CDR1 DFQATT and CDR2 SNEGSKA come from the germline V gene (reference sequence). CDR3 length equals 15 residues.

The V and J genes are TRBV20-1 and TRBJ1-5, with 10 nucleotides matching TRBD1. Per germline, CDR1 DFQATT and CDR2 SNEGSKA (reference sequence). The CDR3 covers 14 residues. V lost 2 bases to trimming and J lost 6 bases; unmatched junction nucleotides: 4. DNA for the CDR3: TGCAGTGCTAGATCGGGGACAGGGGTTCAGCCCCAGCATTTT. This gives the protein CSARSGTGVQPQHF.

The chain carries TRBV7-2 and TRBJ2-4; perhaps TRBD2 as D (5 bases). The CDR3 is made up of 16 amino acids. Germline assignment: CDR1 SGHTA and CDR2 FQGNSA. V was clipped by 1 base and J by 13 bases, with 23 bases between them. The CDR3 reads CASSLVRASPVLEQYF. CDR3 bases: TGTGCCAGCAGCTTAGTCCGAGCTAGCCCCGTTCTTGAGCAGTACTTC. Full variable domain (outside the CDR3, taken from reference TRBV7-2 and TRBJ2-4): GAGVSQSPSNKVTEKGKDVELRCDPISGHTALYWYRQSLGQGLEFLIYFQGNSAPDKSGLPSDRFSAERTGGSVSTLTIQRTQQEDSAVYLCASSLVRASPVLEQYFGAGTRLSVL.

The chain employs TRBV27 and TRBJ1-5; D possibly corresponds to TRBD1 (6 bases). This CDR3 comprises 17 residues. Germline CDR1 MNHEY, CDR2 SMNVEV (reference sequence). V was cut by 2 bases and J by 2 bases, with 16 bases left in between. The CDR3 is CASSLVARGTGNQPQHF. DNA for the CDR3: TGTGCCAGCAGTTTAGTTGCCAGGGGTACCGGCAATCAGCCCCAGCATTTT.